This TCR beta chain was identified in a study of blood T cell repertoires in COVID-19. Overall study context: Sites in the United States, Italy and Spain provided acute and convalescent COVID-19 samples.

Germline values: CDR1 MRHNA, CDR2 SNTAGT. V was pared by 7 bases and J by 3 bases, with 8 bases of the junction left unmatched. The CDR3 is 16 residues long. Repertoires were generated with immunoSEQ multiplex PCR, while TCRdb's copy carries only in-frame clones and drops some. The table shows fewer than 400,000 clones, with about 89% occurring only once. The receptor comes from a man in his sixties who had recovered from COVID-19. The chain is built from TRBV6-4 and TRBJ1-5; 11 bases agree with TRBD1. Sample: PBMCs or T cells enriched from blood (not recorded which). The CDR3 nucleotides are TGTGCCAGCACCGAGGGGACAGGGGGTTTCAATCAGCCCCAGCATTTT. Protein: CASTEGTGGFNQPQHF.